What follows are 14 T cell receptor beta chains derived from one specimen sequenced in a study of regulatory T cells in long-lasting Graves disease. Specified time point: persistent/refractory GD, antithyroid drugs over 5 years with positive TRAb. Generation of the TCR library employed RNA extracted from PBMCs. Investigators prepared the TCR beta libraries by applying iRepertoire HTBI primers and Arm-PCR of CDR3 regions. TCRdb called the multiplex PCR reads again in MiXCR, with one record for every CDR3 protein. The sample has under 350,000 distinct CDR3 sequences; under 25% are singletons. The material sequenced was peripheral blood mononuclear cells (PBMCs), taken when the disease was refractory, from a patient treated with antithyroid drugs. Every receptor here comes from a female donor with Graves disease.

This clonotype was picked up a small number of times. The rearrangement links TRBV7-9 to TRBJ1-2; D is unclear. This CDR3 comprises 13 residues. Germline CDR1 SEHNR, CDR2 FQNEAQ (reference sequence). V lost 5 bases and J lost 1, with 8 bases in between. In nucleotides, the CDR3 is TGTGCCAGCAGCCCCCCGGTTAACTATGGCTACACCTTC. Its protein is CASSPPVNYGYTF.

This clonotype was counted at least ten times. The V call is TRBV20-1, the J call TRBJ2-7; D gene ambiguous. CDR3 size: 11 residues. From germline, CDR1 is DFQATT and CDR2 SNEGSKA (reference sequence). V was trimmed by 1 base and J by 3 bases, leaving 4 bases between them. CDR3 sequence reads: CSARVLYEQYF. CDR3 DNA: TGCAGTGCTAGAGTTCTCTACGAGCAGTACTTC.

This clonotype was recorded at least ten times. The J gene is TRBJ1-1, the V gene TRBV3-1; D is possibly TRBD1 (6 bases). The germline V gene encodes CDR1 LGHDT and CDR2 YNNKEL (reference sequence). The CDR3 spans 14 residues. Trimming removed 5 bases at V and 4 bases at J, with 14 bases between. This CDR3 reads CASSWTLGGTEAFF. The CDR3 coding sequence is TGTGCCAGCAGCTGGACTCTAGGGGGCACTGAAGCTTTCTTT. Variable domain in full (rest from reference TRBV3-1 and TRBJ1-1): DTAVSQTPKYLVTQMGNDKSIKCEQNLGHDTMYWYKQDSKKFLKIMFSYNNKELIINETVPNRFSPKSPDKAHLNLHINSLELGDSAVYFCASSWTLGGTEAFFGQGTRLTVV.

This chain uses TRBV14 with TRBJ2-7; 7 nucleotides line up with TRBD1. Germline CDR1 and CDR2: SGHDN and FVKESK. V shed 0 bases, J shed 0 bases, and the junction held 11 bases outside the gene matches. This CDR3 has 18 residues. In nucleotides, the CDR3 is TGTGCCAGCAGCCAAGATCCGGGCAGACGGGACAGCTCCTACGAGCAGTACTTC. It yields the protein CASSQDPGRRDSSYEQYF.

This clonotype appeared a few times. The V gene is TRBV20-1, the J gene TRBJ2-5, with 13 positions matching TRBD2. Germline V gene sequence: CDR1 DFQATT, CDR2 SNEGSKA (reference sequence). CDR3 length: 16 residues. The J segment lost 4 bases and the V segment lost 4 bases, leaving 9 bases of the junction unmatched. The CDR3 loop is CSATNWTSGRGETQYF. CDR3 sequence (DNA): TGCAGTGCTACCAACTGGACTAGCGGGAGAGGAGAGACCCAGTACTTC.

The V call is TRBV7-3, the J call TRBJ1-6; the D is unclear. Trimming left V 5 bases short and J 5 bases short, with 10 bases between. Germline values: CDR1 SGHTA, CDR2 FQGTGA. The CDR3 spans 14 residues. The CDR3 DNA reads as TGTGCCAGCAGCCCAAGCGGGGATAATTCACCCCTCCACTTT. This codes for CASSPSGDNSPLHF. Full variable domain (rest looked up from reference TRBV7-3 and TRBJ1-6): GAGVSQTPSNKVTEKGKYVELRCDPISGHTALYWYRQSLGQGPEFLIYFQGTGAADDSGLPNDRFFAVRPEGSVSTLKIQRTERGDSAVYLCASSPSGDNSPLHFGNGTRLTVT.

The sample holds many counts of this clonotype. The chain couples TRBV29-1 to TRBJ1-5, with D perhaps TRBD1 (5 bases). Germline V gives CDR1 SQVTM, CDR2 ANQGSEA. V dropped 7 bases and J dropped 0 bases, with 16 bases sitting between them. This CDR3 has 15 residues. CDR3: CSARPDSYSNQPQHF. The CDR3 DNA reads as TGCAGCGCCCGACCCGACAGCTATAGCAATCAGCCCCAGCATTTT. Filled out from reference TRBV29-1 and TRBJ1-5, the complete variable domain reads SAVISQKPSRDICQRGTSLTIQCQVDSQVTMMFWYRQQPGQSLTLIATANQGSEATYESGFVIDKFPISRPNLTFSTLTVSNMSPEDSSIYLCSARPDSYSNQPQHFGDGTRLSIL.

As regards this clonotype: Possible read error: a much larger clone is one base away. CDR3 region: CASSLGQGSTEAFF. CDR3 in DNA: TGTGCCAGCAGCCTCGGACAGGGGTCCACTGAAGCTTTCTTT. V usage is TRBV3-1 and J usage is TRBJ1-1, with 9 bases lining up with TRBD1. Trimming removed 4 bases from V and 4 bases from J; junction bases left unmatched: 4. The CDR3 is 14 amino acids. Germline V gene sequence: CDR1 LGHDT, CDR2 YNNKEL (reference sequence).

The chain couples TRBV19 to TRBJ1-2; D not certain. The V gene's germline CDR1 is LNHDA and CDR2 SQIVND (reference sequence). V lost 3 bases and J lost 4, with 9 bases in between. This CDR3 has 13 amino acids. CDR3 sequence (DNA): TGTGCCAGTAGTATCGATAGGAGCTATGGCTACACCTTC. Translating gives CASSIDRSYGYTF.

This clonotype was counted at least ten times. The CDR3 reads CASSYISGRREETQYF. The CDR3 DNA follows: TGTGCCAGCAGTTACATTAGCGGGAGAAGGGAAGAGACCCAGTACTTC. The rearrangement joins TRBV28 to TRBJ2-5; 9 nucleotides agree with TRBD2. The CDR3 has 16 residues. Germline V gene lookup returns CDR1 MDHEN and CDR2 SYDVKM. V was clipped by 4 bases and J by 3 bases; unmatched bases: 9.

The chain uses TRBV12-3 or TRBV12-4 and TRBJ1-1; maybe TRBD1 (5 bases). Trimming removed 3 bases at V and 3 bases at J, with 11 bases between. The CDR3 totals 14 residues. The CDR3 DNA reads TGTGCCAGCAGTTTTGGGGAAGGGGACACTGAAGCTTTCTTT. It specifies CASSFGEGDTEAFF.

This clonotype was detected many times. The CDR3 bases are TGTGCCAGCAGACAAGGGACCGGGGAGCTGTTTTTT. Translating it yields CASRQGTGELFF. The V call is TRBV12-3 or TRBV12-4, the J call TRBJ2-2; unclear D gene. Between the trimmed V and J ends, which lost 6 bases and 5 bases, there was a span of 7 bases. The CDR3 is 12 residues long.

This clonotype was observed many times. The gene calls are TRBV12-3 or TRBV12-4 and TRBJ1-2; tentative D call: TRBD1 (5 bases). This CDR3 spans 13 amino acids. V shed 7 bases and J shed 3 bases, with 12 bases lying between them. CDR3 protein: CASIKQGDYGYTF. The CDR3, as DNA: TGTGCCAGCATCAAGCAGGGTGACTATGGCTACACCTTC.

This clonotype was detected a few times. The chain recombines TRBV7-9 with TRBJ2-7; TRBD1 aligns across 8 bases. The CDR3 spans 14 residues. The ends lost 3 bases at V and 5 bases at J; junction bases unmatched: 6. Germline V lookup: CDR1 SEHNR, CDR2 FQNEAQ (reference sequence). The CDR3 spells CASSLMGQAHEQYF. CDR3 in DNA: TGTGCCAGCAGCTTGATGGGACAGGCCCACGAGCAGTACTTC.